Listed below are T cell receptor beta chains from one sample, sequenced in a study of naive and memory T cell subsets. TCRdb processed the UMI-ligation and nested PCR reads anew with MiXCR; each CDR3 protein has one entry. The sample comprises 95,000 to 150,000 distinct CDR3 sequences, 36% of which are singletons, and approximately 0.87% rests with the top ten. The specimen was central memory CD4+ T cells from blood. Receptors originate from a human donor in good health. Both conserved end residues are part of each CDR3. A D gene is named only where the DNA matches it firmly. Clone size is given for some rows only: seen once, a few or many times, or a class if the clone is expanded.

d_call clone_size j_call cdr3_length v_call cdr3_nt cdr3_aa
TRBD2 - TRBJ2-2 18 TRBV5-1 TGCGCCAGCAGCCCAATGCTAGCGGGAGGAATGAACACCGGGGAGCTGTTTTTT CASSPMLAGGMNTGELFF
- - TRBJ1-1 14 TRBV20-1 TGCAGTGCTAGAGCTGGGGGGGCTGCGACTGAAGCTTTCTTT CSARAGGAATEAFF
TRBD2 few TRBJ2-7 16 TRBV4-1 TGCGCCAGCAGCCAAGGACTAGCGGGAGCCCAGGGCGAGCAGTACTTC CASSQGLAGAQGEQYF
TRBD1 few TRBJ2-2 15 TRBV20-1 TGCAGTGCTACGCCTTATAGGACAGGGGCCGGGGAGCTGTTTTTT CSATPYRTGAGELFF
- - TRBJ1-3 15 TRBV7-8 TGTGCCAGCAGCTTAGGAGAGGGCTCTGGAAACACCATATATTTT CASSLGEGSGNTIYF
- - TRBJ2-1 16 TRBV7-8 TGTGCCAGCAGCTTAGCGCCATCTACCTCCTACAATGAGCAGTTCTTC CASSLAPSTSYNEQFF
TRBD1 few TRBJ1-6 14 TRBV20-1 TGCAGTGCTAGAGATGCAGGGGGCAATTCACCCCTCCACTTT CSARDAGGNSPLHF
TRBD2 once TRBJ2-7 16 TRBV4-1 TGCGCCAGCAGCTTCCTAGGGGAGGGGTTCGTTTACGAGCAGTACTTC CASSFLGEGFVYEQYF
TRBD2 - TRBJ2-1 16 TRBV4-3 TGCGCCAGCAGCCAAGATTATGAGACTAGCGGGAGATCTCGGTTCTTC CASSQDYETSGRSRFF
TRBD1 - TRBJ2-3 20 TRBV12-3/TRBV12-4 TGTGCCAGCAGGCCCGGCATGGGGCCGGGACAGGGGGCACCCACAGATACGCAGTATTTT CASRPGMGPGQGAPTDTQYF
- many TRBJ1-1 13 TRBV11-2 TGTGCCAGCAGCTTAGAATCGAACACTGAAGCTTTCTTT CASSLESNTEAFF
- - TRBJ1-5 13 TRBV3-1 TGTGCCAGCAGCCAAGTGGAGAATCAGCCCCAGCATTTT CASSQVENQPQHF
- - TRBJ2-3 17 TRBV15 TGTGCCACCAGCAGGTGGGGTGGGGCACGTATCACAGATACGCAGTATTTT CATSRWGGARITDTQYF
TRBD2 - TRBJ2-1 17 TRBV13 TGTGCCAGCAGCACCAAGAGACTAGCGGGAGGCTACAATGAGCAGTTCTTC CASSTKRLAGGYNEQFF
- - TRBJ2-2 17 TRBV7-2 TGTGCCAGCAGTCTAGGTGGTGGGAACCTACGTACCGGGGAGCTGTTTTTT CASSLGGGNLRTGELFF
- - TRBJ2-2 11 TRBV29-1 TGCAGCGGTTCAAACACCGGGGAGCTGTTTTTT CSGSNTGELFF
- few TRBJ2-1 15 TRBV3-1 TGTGCCAGCAGCCAGGGGGGGGGGCGTTTCAATGAGCAGTTCTTC CASSQGGGRFNEQFF
TRBD2 few TRBJ2-1 14 TRBV7-3 TGTGCCAGCAGCTTGGGGCACAATAGCGGGACGCAGTTCTTC CASSLGHNSGTQFF
- - TRBJ2-4 14 TRBV29-1 TGCAGCGTTGGATCAGGCATCGCCAAAAACATTCAGTACTTC CSVGSGIAKNIQYF
- once TRBJ1-6 16 TRBV28 TGTGCCAGCAGTTTATTCGAGGACTGGGGAAATTCACCCCTCCACTTT CASSLFEDWGNSPLHF
- - TRBJ2-2 15 TRBV5-1 TGCGCCAGCAGCTTGGGGGTCAGTCGCACCGGGGAGCTGTTTTTT CASSLGVSRTGELFF
- few TRBJ2-2 13 TRBV28 TGTGCCAGCAGCACCCCGGGGACCGGGGAGCTGTTTTTT CASSTPGTGELFF
TRBD2 few TRBJ2-7 13 TRBV28 TGTGCCATCGCAGCGGGAGTTGTGAGGGAGCAGTACTTC CAIAAGVVREQYF
TRBD1 - TRBJ1-1 14 TRBV14 TGTGCCAGTCTCAAGGACAGGATGAACACTGAAGCTTTCTTT CASLKDRMNTEAFF
- - TRBJ1-5 14 TRBV6-5 TGTGCCAGCAGATTCAGGGGAGTGAGTCAGCCCCAGCATTTT CASRFRGVSQPQHF
TRBD2 - TRBJ2-3 15 TRBV20-1 TGCAGCGTCCATTTGACTAGCGGTATCGCAGATACGCAGTATTTT CSVHLTSGIADTQYF
TRBD2 - TRBJ2-1 16 TRBV3-1 TGTGCCAGCAGCCGGAGGACTAGCGGGTCCTACAATGAGCAGTTCTTC CASSRRTSGSYNEQFF
TRBD1 - TRBJ2-7 16 TRBV7-9 TGTGCCAGCAGCTTAAGAGGGGGCATCTATGGTGACGAGCAGTACTTC CASSLRGGIYGDEQYF
TRBD2 few TRBJ2-2 14 TRBV9 TGTGCCAGCAACAGCGGGGTGAACACCGGGGAGCTGTTTTTT CASNSGVNTGELFF
- few TRBJ1-2 14 TRBV20-1 TGCAGTGCTTATCAAGGCGGCGGACCTGGTGGCTACACCTTC CSAYQGGGPGGYTF
- few TRBJ2-1 13 TRBV24-1 TGTGCCACCAGTGATTTTGGGGAGAATGAGCAGTTCTTC CATSDFGENEQFF
TRBD1 once TRBJ2-1 15 TRBV5-1 TGCGCCAGCAGCAGGGGCGGGACAGGGAAGAATGAGCAGTTCTTC CASSRGGTGKNEQFF
TRBD2 few TRBJ2-2 15 TRBV29-1 TGCAGCGTGATAACTAGCGGAACGAACACCGGGGAGCTGTTTTTT CSVITSGTNTGELFF
- few TRBJ1-2 13 TRBV5-1 TGCGCCAGCAGCTTTGGAGGGGCCTATGGCTACACCTTC CASSFGGAYGYTF
TRBD1 - TRBJ2-5 16 TRBV7-9 TGTGCCAGCAGCTCGACAGGGGGTGACCTTACGGAGACCCAGTACTTC CASSSTGGDLTETQYF
- few TRBJ2-7 17 TRBV28 TGTGCCAGCAGTTTTTTCCCGGGGGCTAGCGGTTCCTACGAGCAGTACTTC CASSFFPGASGSYEQYF
- - TRBJ1-1 14 TRBV6-1 TGTGCCAGCAGTTCCTTGACAGGTTACACTGAAGCTTTCTTT CASSSLTGYTEAFF
TRBD1 - TRBJ2-7 17 TRBV28 TGTGCCAGCAGTTTTCCCGCCTTATCTTGGGACAGCTACGAGCAGTACTTC CASSFPALSWDSYEQYF
TRBD1 - TRBJ2-1 17 TRBV19 TGTGCCAGTAGCAACTACCCGGGACAGGGGGCGACCAATGAGCAGTTCTTC CASSNYPGQGATNEQFF
- - TRBJ1-3 15 TRBV18 TGTGCCAGCTCGTCGGGAGCCAACTCTGGAAACACCATATATTTT CASSSGANSGNTIYF
TRBD2 - TRBJ2-2 18 TRBV6-2/TRBV6-3 TGTGCCAGCAGTTCGGCCGGGACTAGACAAGCGAACACCGGGGAGCTGTTTTTT CASSSAGTRQANTGELFF
- few TRBJ1-1 16 TRBV19 TGTGCCAGTAGCACCTCGGCCGGACACATGAACACTGAAGCTTTCTTT CASSTSAGHMNTEAFF
TRBD1 - TRBJ2-6 15 TRBV28 TGTGCCAGCAGGGGACAGCACTCTGGGGCCAACGTCCTGACTTTC CASRGQHSGANVLTF
- few TRBJ2-2 16 TRBV28 TGTGCCAGCAGGGGGGGTGGGCCCTTCCGGCCCGGGGAGCTGTTTTTT CASRGGGPFRPGELFF
- few TRBJ2-1 15 TRBV19 TGTGCCAGTAGTATCGGGGCAGGTCAATACAATGAGCAGTTCTTC CASSIGAGQYNEQFF
- few TRBJ2-3 14 TRBV5-4 TGTGCCAGCAGCTTGGGAGGGTCCACAGATACGCAGTATTTT CASSLGGSTDTQYF
- - TRBJ2-3 15 TRBV7-6 TGTGCCAGCAGCTTAGGGGGAAGAGGGACAGATACGCAGTATTTT CASSLGGRGTDTQYF
- many TRBJ1-1 16 TRBV4-3 TGCGCCAGCAGCCAAGATACCGTGGGGAGAAACACTGAAGCTTTCTTT CASSQDTVGRNTEAFF
- few TRBJ2-1 15 TRBV12-3/TRBV12-4 TGTGCCAGCAGTCCTCACGCAGTCAGGTCCTCCGAGCAGTTCTTC CASSPHAVRSSEQFF
TRBD1 - TRBJ2-1 15 TRBV18 TGTGCCAGCTCACCCTGGGGACAGGGTATCGATGAGCAGTTCTTC CASSPWGQGIDEQFF
TRBD2 many TRBJ2-2 16 TRBV29-1 TGCAGCGCTACGGGACTAGCGGGAGTCAACACCGGGGAGCTGTTTTTT CSATGLAGVNTGELFF